This T cell receptor (beta chain) was sequenced for a study of cytomegalovirus exposure and HLA in healthy donors. Details on this clone: Its antigen is unidentified.

CDR3 length equals 16 residues. Trimming took 8 bases from V and 3 from J; bases not matched to a gene: 12. The germline V gene encodes CDR1 GTSNPN and CDR2 SVGIG (reference sequence). Study outcomes and limitations: According to the study, 150 to 200 TCR beta chains were cytomegalovirus-associated. Reported performance of the classifier showed diagnosis of cytomegalovirus status with high specificity and sensitivity. The CMV antigen specificity of a few CMV-associated chains was confirmed through in vitro analysis. Previously analyzed data showed that most TCR beta V segments were productive at a frequency of about 87% or about 30%.

The PCR contained 60 Vbeta and 13 Jbeta primers. Assay used: immunoSEQ multiplex PCR; TCRdb lists only in-frame clones, some missing. In all, the sample yields around 50,000 clones. The clonotype comes from a woman aged 40 to 49 in good health and CMV-seronegative. Sequenced material: PBMCs. V usage is TRBV30 and J usage is TRBJ2-2; 10 positions match TRBD2. This CDR3 reads CARTGTSALYTGELFF. For the CDR3, the DNA is TGTGCCCGTACCGGGACTAGCGCCCTATACACCGGGGAGCTGTTTTTT. Filled out from reference TRBV30 and TRBJ2-2, the complete variable domain reads SQTIHQWPATLVQPVGSPLSLECTVEGTSNPNLYWYRQAAGRGLQLLFYSVGIGQISSEVPQNLSASRPQDRQFILSSKKLLLSDSGFYLCARTGTSALYTGELFFGEGSRLTVL.